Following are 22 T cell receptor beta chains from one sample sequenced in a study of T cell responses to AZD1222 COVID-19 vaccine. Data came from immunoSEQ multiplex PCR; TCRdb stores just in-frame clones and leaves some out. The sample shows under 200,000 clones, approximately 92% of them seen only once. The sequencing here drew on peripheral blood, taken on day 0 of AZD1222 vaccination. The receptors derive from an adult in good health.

The chain's CDR3 is CACPVGSLSNTGELFF. For the CDR3, the DNA is TGTGCCTGCCCGGTGGGCAGTCTTTCGAACACCGGGGAGCTGTTTTTT. The J gene is TRBJ2-2, the V gene TRBV30; D gene unclear. The CDR3 loop spans 16 amino acids. With 6 bases removed from V and 0 bases from J, the gap between germline ends came to 17 bases. Germline CDR1 GTSNPN, CDR2 SVGIG (reference sequence).

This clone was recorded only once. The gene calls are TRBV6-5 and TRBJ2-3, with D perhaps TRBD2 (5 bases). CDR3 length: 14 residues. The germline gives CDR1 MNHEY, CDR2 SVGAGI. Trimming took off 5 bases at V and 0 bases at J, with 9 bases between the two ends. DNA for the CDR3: TGTGCCAGCAGTCCGGGGTCTAGCACAGATACGCAGTATTTT. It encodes CASSPGSSTDTQYF.

Written as DNA, the CDR3 is TGTGCCAGTACCCCCCCCCGGGTCTATGGCTACACCTTC. Amino acids: CASTPPRVYGYTF. The V call is TRBV19, the J call TRBJ1-2; D gene unclear. CDR3 size: 13 residues. V lost 7 bases, J lost 4 bases, and 13 bases lay in between. Germline lookup yields CDR1 LNHDA and CDR2 SQIVND (reference sequence). Filled out from reference TRBV19 and TRBJ1-2, the complete variable domain reads DGGITQSPKYLFRKEGQNVTLSCEQNLNHDAMYWYRQDPGQGLRLIYYSQIVNDFQKGDIAEGYSVSREKKESFPLTVTSAQKNPTAFYLCASTPPRVYGYTFGSGTRLTVV.

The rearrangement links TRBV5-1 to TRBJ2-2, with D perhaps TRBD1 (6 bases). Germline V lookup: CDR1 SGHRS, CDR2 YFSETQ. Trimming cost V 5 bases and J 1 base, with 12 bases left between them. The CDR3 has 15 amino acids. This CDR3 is CASRLPGQNTGELFF. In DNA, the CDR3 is TGCGCCAGCAGACTACCGGGACAGAACACCGGGGAGCTGTTTTTT.

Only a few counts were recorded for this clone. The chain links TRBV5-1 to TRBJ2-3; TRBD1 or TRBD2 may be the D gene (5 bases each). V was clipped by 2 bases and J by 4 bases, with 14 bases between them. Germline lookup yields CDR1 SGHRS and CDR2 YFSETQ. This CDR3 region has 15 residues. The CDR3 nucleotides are TGCGCCAGCAGCTTTGACGGGGACCATTCAGATACGCAGTATTTT. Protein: CASSFDGDHSDTQYF. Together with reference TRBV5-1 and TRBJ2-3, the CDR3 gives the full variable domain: KAGVTQTPRYLIKTRGQQVTLSCSPISGHRSVSWYQQTPGQGLQFLFEYFSETQRNKGNFPGRFSGRQFSNSRSEMNVSTLELGDSALYLCASSFDGDHSDTQYFGPGTRLTVL.

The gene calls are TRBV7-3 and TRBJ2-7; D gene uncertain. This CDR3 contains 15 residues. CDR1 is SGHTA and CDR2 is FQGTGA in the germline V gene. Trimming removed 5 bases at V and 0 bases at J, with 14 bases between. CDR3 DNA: TGTGCCAGCAGCCCAGGCTGGGCCGTCTCCTACGAGCAGTACTTC. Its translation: CASSPGWAVSYEQYF.

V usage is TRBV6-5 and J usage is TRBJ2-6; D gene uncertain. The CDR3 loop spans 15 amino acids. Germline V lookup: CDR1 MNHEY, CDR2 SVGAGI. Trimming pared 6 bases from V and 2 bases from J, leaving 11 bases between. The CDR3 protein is CASRVEYPGANVLTF. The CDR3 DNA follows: TGTGCCAGCAGGGTAGAGTACCCTGGGGCCAACGTCCTGACTTTC.

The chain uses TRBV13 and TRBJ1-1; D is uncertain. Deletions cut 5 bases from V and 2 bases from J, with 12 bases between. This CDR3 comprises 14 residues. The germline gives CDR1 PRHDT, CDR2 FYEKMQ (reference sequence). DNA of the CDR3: TGTGCCAGCAGCCCCTGGGTACATAACACTGAAGCTTTCTTT. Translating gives CASSPWVHNTEAFF. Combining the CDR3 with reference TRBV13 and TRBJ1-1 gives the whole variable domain AAGVIQSPRHLIKEKRETATLKCYPIPRHDTVYWYQQGPGQDPQFLISFYEKMQSDKGSIPDRFSAQQFSDYHSELNMSSLELGDSALYFCASSPWVHNTEAFFGQGTRLTVV.

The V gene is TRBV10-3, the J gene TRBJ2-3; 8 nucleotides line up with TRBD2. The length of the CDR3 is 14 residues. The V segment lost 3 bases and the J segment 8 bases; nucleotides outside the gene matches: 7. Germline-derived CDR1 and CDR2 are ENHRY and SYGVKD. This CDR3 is CAISEGLARGTQYF. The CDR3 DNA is TGTGCCATCAGTGAAGGACTAGCTAGGGGTACGCAGTATTTT.

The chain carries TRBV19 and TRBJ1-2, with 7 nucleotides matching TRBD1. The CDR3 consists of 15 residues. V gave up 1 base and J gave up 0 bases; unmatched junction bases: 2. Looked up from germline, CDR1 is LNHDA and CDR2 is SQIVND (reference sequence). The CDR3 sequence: CASSIGDSSNYGYTF. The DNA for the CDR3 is TGTGCCAGTAGTATAGGGGACAGTTCTAACTATGGCTACACCTTC.

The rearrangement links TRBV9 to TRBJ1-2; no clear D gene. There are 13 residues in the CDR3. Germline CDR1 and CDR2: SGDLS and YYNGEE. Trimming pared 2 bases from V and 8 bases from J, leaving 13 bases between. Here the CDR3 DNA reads TGTGCCAGCAGCGTTTTAACCGCGTCCGGCTACACCTTC. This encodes CASSVLTASGYTF.

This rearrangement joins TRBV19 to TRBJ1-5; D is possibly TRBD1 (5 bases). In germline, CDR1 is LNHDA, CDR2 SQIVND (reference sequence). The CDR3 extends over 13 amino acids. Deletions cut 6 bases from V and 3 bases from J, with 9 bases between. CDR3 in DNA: TGTGCCAGTAGCGGGACGGTCAATCAGCCCCAGCATTTT. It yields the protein CASSGTVNQPQHF.

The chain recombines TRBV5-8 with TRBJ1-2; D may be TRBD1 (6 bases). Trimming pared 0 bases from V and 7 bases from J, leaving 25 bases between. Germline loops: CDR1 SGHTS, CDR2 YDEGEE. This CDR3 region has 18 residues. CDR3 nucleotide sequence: TGTGCCAGCAGCTTGGTCGGTCTCCCCCACAGGGTGGTTAGTGGCTACACCTTC. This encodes CASSLVGLPHRVVSGYTF. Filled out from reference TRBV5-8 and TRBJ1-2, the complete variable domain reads EAGVTQSPTHLIKTRGQQATLRCSPISGHTSVYWYQQALGLGLQFLLWYDEGEERNRGNFPPRFSGRQFPNYSSELNVNALELEDSALYLCASSLVGLPHRVVSGYTFGSGTRLTVV.

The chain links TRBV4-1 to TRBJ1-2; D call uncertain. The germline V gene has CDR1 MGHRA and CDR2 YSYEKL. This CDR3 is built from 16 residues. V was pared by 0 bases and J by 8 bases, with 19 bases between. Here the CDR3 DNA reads TGCGCCAGCAGCCAAGAGTGGATGGCAGACCCTCTCGGCTACACCTTC. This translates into CASSQEWMADPLGYTF.

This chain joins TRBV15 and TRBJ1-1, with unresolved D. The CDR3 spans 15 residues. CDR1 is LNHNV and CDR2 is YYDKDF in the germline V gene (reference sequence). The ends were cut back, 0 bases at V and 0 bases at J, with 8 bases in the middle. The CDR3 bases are TGTGCCACCAGCAGAGATCGCATTATGAACACTGAAGCTTTCTTT. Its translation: CATSRDRIMNTEAFF.

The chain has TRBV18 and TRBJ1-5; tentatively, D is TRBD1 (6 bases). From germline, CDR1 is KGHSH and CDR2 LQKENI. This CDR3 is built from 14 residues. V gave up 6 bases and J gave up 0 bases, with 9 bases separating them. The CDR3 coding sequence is TGTGCCAGCTCCGGACAGAGTAGCAATCAGCCCCAGCATTTT. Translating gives CASSGQSSNQPQHF.

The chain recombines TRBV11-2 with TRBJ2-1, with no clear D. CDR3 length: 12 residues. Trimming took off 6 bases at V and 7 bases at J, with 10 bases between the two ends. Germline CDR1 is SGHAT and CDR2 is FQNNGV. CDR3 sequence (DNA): TGTGCCAGCAGTTGGCGTTATAATGAGCAGTTCTTC. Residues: CASSWRYNEQFF. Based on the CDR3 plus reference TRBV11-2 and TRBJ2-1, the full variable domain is EAGVAQSPRYKIIEKRQSVAFWCNPISGHATLYWYQQILGQGPKLLIQFQNNGVVDDSQLPKDRFSAERLKGVDSTLKIQPAKLEDSAVYLCASSWRYNEQFFGPGTRLTVL.

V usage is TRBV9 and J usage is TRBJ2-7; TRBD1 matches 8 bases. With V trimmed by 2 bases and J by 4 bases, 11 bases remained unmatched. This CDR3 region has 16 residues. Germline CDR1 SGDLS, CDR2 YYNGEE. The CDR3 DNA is TGTGCCAGCAGCGTCGACGCAGGGGGCGCTGGTTACGAGCAGTACTTC. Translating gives CASSVDAGGAGYEQYF.

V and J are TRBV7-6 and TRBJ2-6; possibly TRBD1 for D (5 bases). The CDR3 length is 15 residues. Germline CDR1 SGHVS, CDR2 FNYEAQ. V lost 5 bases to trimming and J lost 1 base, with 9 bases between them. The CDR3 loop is CASSPRQSGANVLTF. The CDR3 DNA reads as TGTGCCAGCAGCCCCAGACAGTCTGGGGCCAACGTCCTGACTTTC.

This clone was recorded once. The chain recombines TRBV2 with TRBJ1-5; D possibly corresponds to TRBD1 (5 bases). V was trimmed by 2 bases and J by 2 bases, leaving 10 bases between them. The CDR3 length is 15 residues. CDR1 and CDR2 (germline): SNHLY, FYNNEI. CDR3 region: CASSEQGTRNQPQHF. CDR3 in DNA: TGTGCCAGCAGTGAACAGGGTACCCGCAATCAGCCCCAGCATTTT.

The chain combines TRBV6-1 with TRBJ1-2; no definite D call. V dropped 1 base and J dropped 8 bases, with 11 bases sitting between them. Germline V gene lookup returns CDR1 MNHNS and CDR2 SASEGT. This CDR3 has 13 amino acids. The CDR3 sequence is CASSEVWAGGYTF. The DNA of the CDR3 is TGTGCCAGCAGTGAAGTATGGGCCGGCGGCTACACCTTC.

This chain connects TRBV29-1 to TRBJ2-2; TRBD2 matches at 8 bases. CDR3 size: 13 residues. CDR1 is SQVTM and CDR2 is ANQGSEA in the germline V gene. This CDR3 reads CNASGRIAGELFF. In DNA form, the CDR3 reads TGCAACGCGAGCGGGAGAATAGCCGGGGAGCTGTTTTTT.